This TCR beta chain comes out of a study of T cell changes during pregnancy in multiple sclerosis. The assay was immunoSEQ multiplex PCR, and TCRdb's table has in-frame clones only and misses some. The sample lists 37,000 or so clones; approximately 94% were seen once. The CDR3 loop spans 14 amino acids. V lost 1 base and J lost 5, with 12 bases in between. Germline values: CDR1 MNHEY, CDR2 SMNVEV (reference sequence). The rearrangement uses TRBV27 and TRBJ2-7; possible D gene TRBD2, 6 bases. Sequences were derived from peripheral blood, sampled in the third trimester of pregnancy. This clonotype was sampled from a female donor with multiple sclerosis, enrolled in a pregnancy study. The CDR3 protein is CASSLLNGRNEQYF. Here the CDR3 DNA reads TGTGCCAGCAGTTTATTGAACGGGAGAAACGAGCAGTACTTC.